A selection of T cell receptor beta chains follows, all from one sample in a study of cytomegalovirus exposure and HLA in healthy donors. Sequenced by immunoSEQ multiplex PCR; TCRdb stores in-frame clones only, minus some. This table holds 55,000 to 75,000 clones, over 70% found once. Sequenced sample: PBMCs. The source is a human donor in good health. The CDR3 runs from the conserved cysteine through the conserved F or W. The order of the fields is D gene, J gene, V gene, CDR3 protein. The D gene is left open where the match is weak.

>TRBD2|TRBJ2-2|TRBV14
CASSQLAGGELFF
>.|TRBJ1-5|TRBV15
CATSRERAGNSNQPQHF
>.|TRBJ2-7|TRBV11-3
CASSPTWTARTYEQYF
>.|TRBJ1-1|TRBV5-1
CASSLAGHQNTEAFF
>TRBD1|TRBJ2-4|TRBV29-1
CSVDTGVDIQYF
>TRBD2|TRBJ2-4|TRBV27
CASSFSGRANIQYF
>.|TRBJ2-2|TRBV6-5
CASSYRVTGELFF
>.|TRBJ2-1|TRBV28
CASSSRGGPYNEQFF
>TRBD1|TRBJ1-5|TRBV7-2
CASSLWTGGDQPQHF
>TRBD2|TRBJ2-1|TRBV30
CAWGAGVGYNEQFF
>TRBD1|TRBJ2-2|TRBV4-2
CASSQETGGANTGELFF
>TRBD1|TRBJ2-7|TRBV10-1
CASSRDNRGEQYF
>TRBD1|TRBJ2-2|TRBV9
CASSEGQGAPGELFF
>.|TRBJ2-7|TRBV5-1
CASSYMTNPGEQYF
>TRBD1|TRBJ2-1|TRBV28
CASSRPDRGNEQFF
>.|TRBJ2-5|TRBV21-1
CASSKAFEFPYQETQYF
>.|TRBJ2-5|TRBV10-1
CASSESRPPGETQYF
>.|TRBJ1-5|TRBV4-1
CASSLSGTPNQPQHF
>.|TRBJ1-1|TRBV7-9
CASSSSDSNTEAFF
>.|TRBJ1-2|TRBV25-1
CASQGWVDYGYTF
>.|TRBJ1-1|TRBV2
CASRPSGVEAFF
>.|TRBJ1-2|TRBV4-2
CASSQPTINYGYTF
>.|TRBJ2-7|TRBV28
CASSYAGAGEQYF
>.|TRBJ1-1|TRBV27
CASSLGSSTEAFF
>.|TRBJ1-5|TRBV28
CASSLAGGAYNQPQHF
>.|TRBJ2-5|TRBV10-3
CAISARGQETQYF
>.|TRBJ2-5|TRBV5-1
CASSDDPGLQETQYF
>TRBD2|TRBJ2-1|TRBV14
CASSHGLAGGNEQFF
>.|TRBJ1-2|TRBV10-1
CASSEGLPQDYGYTF
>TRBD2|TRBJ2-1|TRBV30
CAWGRGLAGEGCFF
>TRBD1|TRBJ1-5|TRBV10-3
CAISAKGDRAANQPQHF
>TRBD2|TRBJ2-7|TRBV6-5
CASSSPSGRGEQYF
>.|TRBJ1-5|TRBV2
CASRRGQWGDQPQHF
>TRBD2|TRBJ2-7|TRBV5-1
CASSLDELAGRYEQYF
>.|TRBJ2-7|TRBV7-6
CASSPTSSEQYF
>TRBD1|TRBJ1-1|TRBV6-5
CASLQGENTEAFF
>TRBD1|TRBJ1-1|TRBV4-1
CASSQDPRDRGQNEAFF
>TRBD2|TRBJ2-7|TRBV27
CASSPRDYTYEQYF
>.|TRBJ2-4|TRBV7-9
CASSAGTLAKNIQYF